Listed below are T cell receptor beta chains from one sample, sequenced in a study of T cell responses to AZD1222 COVID-19 vaccine. Repertoires were generated with immunoSEQ multiplex PCR, while TCRdb's copy carries only in-frame clones and drops some. The table has under 150,000 clones, 90% to 95% seen once. The sample consisted of peripheral blood, taken on day 0 of MenACWY control vaccination. The receptors stem from an adult in good health. CDR3s include the opening cysteine and the closing phenylalanine or tryptophan. Fields, in order: D gene, clone size, V gene, J gene, CDR3 DNA, CDR3 protein. D genes are given only for firm matches. Some rows have no size entry. The others give once, few or many, or a class for an expanded clone.

d_call: NA
clone_size: NA
v_call: TRBV24-1
j_call: TRBJ2-5
cdr3_nt: TGTGCCACCAGTGATTTTTCGGAGACCCAGTACTTC
cdr3_aa: CATSDFSETQYF

d_call: NA
clone_size: NA
v_call: TRBV7-3
j_call: TRBJ1-1
cdr3_nt: TGTGCCAGCAGTTCCGGGTCCTACACTGAAGCTTTCTTT
cdr3_aa: CASSSGSYTEAFF

d_call: NA
clone_size: NA
v_call: TRBV2
j_call: TRBJ1-3
cdr3_nt: TGTGCCAGCAGTGTAGGCTTGGCCAGGCAGCCAGGAAACACCATATATTTT
cdr3_aa: CASSVGLARQPGNTIYF

d_call: NA
clone_size: NA
v_call: TRBV24-1
j_call: TRBJ1-4
cdr3_nt: TGTGCCACCAGTGATCCTTCTGCAACTAATGAAAAACTGTTTTTT
cdr3_aa: CATSDPSATNEKLFF

d_call: NA
clone_size: once
v_call: TRBV5-1
j_call: TRBJ1-2
cdr3_nt: TGCGCCAGCAGCTTGGAGGGCTATGGCTACACCTTC
cdr3_aa: CASSLEGYGYTF

d_call: NA
clone_size: NA
v_call: TRBV28
j_call: TRBJ1-1
cdr3_nt: TGTGCCAGCAAAGGATTGTCGTTATACACTGAAGCTTTCTTT
cdr3_aa: CASKGLSLYTEAFF

d_call: NA
clone_size: NA
v_call: TRBV6-5
j_call: TRBJ2-2
cdr3_nt: TGTGCCAGCAACCAAATCCCGGGGGCGGCCGGGGAGCTGTTTTTT
cdr3_aa: CASNQIPGAAGELFF

d_call: NA
clone_size: NA
v_call: TRBV18
j_call: TRBJ2-6
cdr3_nt: TGTGCCAGCTCACCACAGGGTATCTCTGGGGCCAACGTCCTGACTTTC
cdr3_aa: CASSPQGISGANVLTF

d_call: TRBD1
clone_size: NA
v_call: TRBV9
j_call: TRBJ2-1
cdr3_nt: TGTGCCAGCAGCCCCCGGGACAGGTCCTACAATGAGCAGTTCTTC
cdr3_aa: CASSPRDRSYNEQFF

d_call: TRBD1
clone_size: NA
v_call: TRBV29-1
j_call: TRBJ1-6
cdr3_nt: TGCAGCGCCCGGACAGGGGATTCACCCCTCCACTTT
cdr3_aa: CSARTGDSPLHF